The 28 T cell receptor beta chains presented below share a single source sample, sequenced in a study of Ad26.COV2.S vaccination and SARS-CoV-2 variants. Produced via immunoSEQ multiplex PCR; TCRdb's table is partial and in-frame only. Among 450,000 to 550,000 clones listed, 89% were seen once. The treatment: around 19 received Ad26.COV2.S at low or high dose, single or two shots; several received placebo; per-sample allocation not given. Sampling was done on day 63 after the first vaccine or placebo injection. This sample comprised peripheral blood, obtained in a trial of Ad26.COV2.S vaccine versus placebo. The receptors originated from a person aged 18-60 years who received the Ad26.COV2.S COVID-19 vaccine or a placebo.

The V gene is TRBV7-8, the J gene TRBJ1-2, with 12 bases aligning to TRBD1. Germline V gene data show CDR1 as SGHVS and CDR2 as FQNEAQ. The CDR3 covers 16 residues. V shed 5 bases and J 6 bases; nucleotides not matched to a gene: 10. The CDR3 spells CASSVTRDRGLNGYTF. DNA of the CDR3: TGTGCCAGCAGCGTGACCCGGGACAGGGGGCTGAATGGCTACACCTTC.

This chain uses TRBV4-1 with TRBJ2-5, with D perhaps matching TRBD2 (6 bases). CDR1 is MGHRA, CDR2 YSYEKL, per germline. The CDR3 extends over 14 amino acids. The ends were cut back, 1 base at V and 2 bases at J, with 8 bases in the middle. The CDR3 DNA reads as TGCGCCAGCAGCCAAGGGGACTCTCAAGAGACCCAGTACTTC. Translating it yields CASSQGDSQETQYF.

CDR3 residues: CASSSRGERSTDTQYF. In nucleotides, the CDR3 is TGTGCCAGCAGTTCTCGGGGGGAAAGGAGCACAGATACGCAGTATTTT. The rearrangement links TRBV7-3 to TRBJ2-3; 7 bases are shared with TRBD2. Germline CDR1 and CDR2: SGHTA and FQGTGA. This CDR3 is built from 16 residues. V was clipped by 6 bases and J by 0 bases; unmatched bases: 9.

This sequence joins TRBV7-8 and TRBJ1-5; perhaps TRBD1 as D (5 bases). The germline CDR1 and CDR2 sequences are SGHVS and FQNEAQ. Trimming stripped 4 bases from V and 9 bases from J, with 16 bases between. This CDR3 spans 14 amino acids. CDR3 sequence reads: CASSSTGTQGPQHF. The CDR3 DNA follows: TGTGCCAGCAGCTCCACCGGGACCCAGGGGCCCCAGCATTTT.

The chain links TRBV11-2 to TRBJ2-1, with a weak D call TRBD2 (5 bases). CDR3 length: 16 residues. Deletions cut 4 bases from V and 8 bases from J, with 21 bases between. Germline assignment: CDR1 SGHAT and CDR2 FQNNGV. CDR3 nucleotides: TGTGCCAGCAGCTCTGACCCGGGAATTCGCGGCGATGAGCAGTTCTTC. As protein: CASSSDPGIRGDEQFF.

This chain links TRBV6-5 with TRBJ2-2, with D perhaps TRBD1 or TRBD2 (5 bases each). This CDR3 is built from 15 residues. Trimming cost V 5 bases and J 5 bases, with 15 bases left between them. Germline V CDR1 and CDR2: MNHEY, SVGAGI. This CDR3 is CASSRDGSSTGELFF. CDR3 nucleotides: TGTGCCAGCAGTCGGGACGGATCCTCTACCGGGGAGCTGTTTTTT.

The genes are TRBV28 and TRBJ1-1; D call uncertain. This CDR3 region has 12 residues. V was shortened by 5 bases and J by 4 bases, with 8 bases between the two germline ends. Germline values: CDR1 MDHEN, CDR2 SYDVKM. As DNA, the CDR3 is TGTGCCAGCAGTGGGCCCGGCACTGAAGCTTTCTTT. As protein: CASSGPGTEAFF.

This chain links TRBV12-2 with TRBJ2-1; the table's D call, TRBD2, has no DNA check behind it. TRBV12-2 is assigned pseudogene status. This CDR3 has 15 residues. CDR3 nucleotide sequence: TGTGCAAGTCGCTTAGTGTCCTCCGCGCACGATGAGCAGTTCTTC. Residues: CASRLVSSAHDEQFF.

In this sample, this clone turned up a few times. The V gene is TRBV10-1, the J gene TRBJ1-4; D not certain. CDR1 and CDR2 from the germline V gene are WNHNN and SYGVQD (reference sequence). Trimming took 8 bases from V and 6 from J, leaving 16 bases between them. The CDR3 consists of 14 residues. The CDR3 reads CASPQDGKDEKLFF. As DNA, the CDR3 is TGCGCCAGCCCTCAGGACGGCAAAGATGAAAAACTGTTTTTT.

The chain links TRBV24-1 to TRBJ2-3, with TRBD1 matching over 8 bases. With V trimmed by 3 bases and J by 4 bases, 2 bases remained unmatched. Germline-derived CDR1 and CDR2 are KGHDR and SFDVKD. The CDR3 totals 14 residues. Here the CDR3 DNA reads TGTGCCACCAGTGATATGACAGGGGCAGATACGCAGTATTTT. It translates to CATSDMTGADTQYF.

V gene TRBV9 combines with J gene TRBJ1-4; no clear D. Per the germline V gene, CDR1 is SGDLS and CDR2 is YYNGEE. The CDR3 sequence is 15 residues long. Trimming pared 3 bases from V and 8 bases from J, leaving 17 bases between. The CDR3 here is CASSESGNGNEKLFF. CDR3 nucleotide sequence: TGTGCCAGCAGCGAATCCGGGAACGGGAACGAAAAACTGTTTTTT.

This chain connects TRBV6-2 or TRBV6-3 to TRBJ2-5, with a weak D call TRBD1 (5 bases). CDR3 size: 16 residues. The germline V gene has CDR1 MNHEY and CDR2 SVGEGT. V was clipped by 5 bases and J by 4 bases, with 20 bases between them. The CDR3 protein is CASSGGQGRDRETQYF. The CDR3 DNA reads as TGTGCCAGCAGTGGCGGCCAGGGTAGGGATCGAGAGACCCAGTACTTC.

With regard to this clone: Distinct nucleotide sequences in the sample also encode this CDR3. CDR3 nucleotides: TGCAGCGTTGGGGGTGATACGCAGTATTTT. Its translation is CSVGGDTQYF. The rearrangement joins TRBV29-1 to TRBJ2-3, with D hard to call. CDR1 SQVTM and CDR2 ANQGSEA come from the germline V gene. The CDR3 contains 10 residues. V shed 4 bases and J shed 6 bases, with 5 bases lying between them.

The chain combines TRBV9 with TRBJ2-3; 8 bases line up with TRBD2. V gave up 4 bases and J gave up 3 bases; unmatched junction bases: 10. The CDR3 contains 16 residues. Germline CDR1 and CDR2: SGDLS and YYNGEE. The CDR3 DNA is TGTGCCAGCAGCCCGGGGGGGAGGGCCCGGACAGATACGCAGTATTTT. Protein product: CASSPGGRARTDTQYF.

The chain uses TRBV28 and TRBJ2-5, with D perhaps given as TRBD1 or TRBD2 (5 bases each). This CDR3 has 12 amino acids. The V gene's germline CDR1 is MDHEN and CDR2 SYDVKM. V lost 3 bases to trimming and J lost 5 bases, with 7 bases between them. As DNA, the CDR3 is TGTGCCAGCAGTTTTTGGGGGGAGACCCAGTACTTC. As protein: CASSFWGETQYF.

J is TRBJ1-2 and V is TRBV6-5; unclear D gene. V was cut by 6 bases and J by 0 bases, with 5 bases left in between. Germline-derived CDR1 and CDR2 are MNHEY and SVGAGI. The CDR3 runs to 12 residues. The CDR3 loop is CASRRANYGYTF. DNA for the CDR3: TGTGCCAGCAGACGGGCTAACTATGGCTACACCTTC.

The V call is TRBV6-6, the J call TRBJ2-7, with D maybe TRBD2 (5 bases). V was shortened by 7 bases and J by 5 bases, with 18 bases between the two germline ends. Germline V gives CDR1 MNHNY, CDR2 SVGAGI (reference sequence). There are 14 residues in the CDR3. The CDR3 reads CASMFEGSTDEQYF. CDR3 sequence (DNA): TGTGCCAGCATGTTCGAGGGTTCGACTGACGAGCAGTACTTC.

The chain carries TRBV19 and TRBJ2-5, with 10 bases lining up with TRBD1. Germline lookup yields CDR1 LNHDA and CDR2 SQIVND (reference sequence). The CDR3 covers 18 residues. Trimming took 2 bases from V and 2 from J; bases not matched to a gene: 11. DNA for the CDR3: TGTGCCAGTAGTATATATTTTATGGGACAGGGGATACAAGAGACCCAGTACTTC. This encodes CASSIYFMGQGIQETQYF.

This clone was detected a few times. The chain couples TRBV12-3 or TRBV12-4 to TRBJ2-6; D gene ambiguous. The V end was cut by 10 bases, the J end by 2 bases, with 9 bases between. There are 13 residues in the CDR3. The CDR3 protein is CATHPTGANVLTF. The DNA for the CDR3 is TGTGCCACCCATCCCACTGGGGCCAACGTCCTGACTTTC.

The chain has TRBV9 and TRBJ1-2, with D uncertain. V was cut by 0 bases and J by 0 bases, with 6 bases left in between. The germline V gene encodes CDR1 SGDLS and CDR2 YYNGEE. This CDR3 comprises 14 residues. DNA for the CDR3: TGTGCCAGCAGCGTAGCCATATCTAACTATGGCTACACCTTC. Amino acid sequence: CASSVAISNYGYTF. Using reference TRBV9 and TRBJ1-2 for the parts outside the CDR3, the full variable domain is DSGVTQTPKHLITATGQRVTLRCSPRSGDLSVYWYQQSLDQGLQFLIQYYNGEERAKGNILERFSAQQFPDLHSELNLSSLELGDSALYFCASSVAISNYGYTFGSGTRLTVV.

The CDR3 DNA sequence: TGTGCCAGTAGTAACCTAGCGGCCCGCACAGATACGCAGTATTTT. Protein product: CASSNLAARTDTQYF. The V and J genes are TRBV19 and TRBJ2-3, with TRBD2 matching 7 bases. The junction had 5 bases not matched to a gene; V was cut back by 4 bases and J by 1 base. This CDR3 is built from 15 residues. CDR1 and CDR2 from the germline V gene are LNHDA and SQIVND (reference sequence).

The rearrangement uses TRBV29-1 and TRBJ2-1, with a possible D match to TRBD2 (5 bases). V was pared by 6 bases and J by 0 bases, with 15 bases between. Per the germline V gene, CDR1 is SQVTM and CDR2 is ANQGSEA. CDR3 size: 15 residues. The CDR3 here is CSVVDWPSSYNEQFF. The CDR3 DNA is TGCAGCGTGGTGGACTGGCCGAGCTCCTACAATGAGCAGTTCTTC.

The J gene is TRBJ2-2, the V gene TRBV11-3, with a weak D call TRBD2 (7 bases). V lost 3 bases and J lost 1, with 9 bases in between. CDR1 is SGHNT, CDR2 YENEEA, per germline. The length of the CDR3 is 15 residues. The CDR3 here is CASSLGGRNTGELFF. Here the CDR3 DNA reads TGTGCCAGCAGCTTGGGGGGGCGGAACACCGGGGAGCTGTTTTTT.

V and J are TRBV20-1 and TRBJ2-7; weak D call: TRBD2 (5 bases). Trimming took off 3 bases at V and 7 bases at J, with 16 bases between the two ends. Germline V gene data show CDR1 as DFQATT and CDR2 as SNEGSKA (reference sequence). CDR3 length: 13 residues. The CDR3 loop is CSASEKRPGEQYF. Written as DNA, the CDR3 is TGCAGTGCTAGTGAAAAGCGCCCGGGGGAGCAGTACTTC.

CDR3 sequence: CASMRAGALITDTQYF. Written as DNA, the CDR3 is TGTGCCAGCATGCGAGCGGGAGCTCTTATTACAGATACGCAGTATTTT. The chain has TRBV27 and TRBJ2-3, with 8 bases fitting TRBD2. Germline CDR1 MNHEY, CDR2 SMNVEV (reference sequence). The CDR3 contains 16 residues. Trimming at V came to 7 bases and at J to 3 bases, leaving 12 bases not matched to a gene.

The chain recombines TRBV15 with TRBJ2-1; TRBD1 matches 11 bases. The CDR3 contains 17 residues. Germline trimming cut 2 bases from V and 9 bases from J; bases unmatched to any gene: 12. In germline, CDR1 is LNHNV, CDR2 YYDKDF (reference sequence). The CDR3 nucleotides are TGTGCCACCAGCAGACCACAGGCCGGGACAGGGGGGGGTGAGCAGTTCTTC. It encodes CATSRPQAGTGGGEQFF.

V gene TRBV9 combines with J gene TRBJ2-4; D not resolved. The CDR3 runs 14 residues. V shed 2 bases and J shed 3 bases, with 9 bases lying between them. CDR1 is SGDLS, CDR2 YYNGEE, per germline. DNA for the CDR3: TGTGCCAGCAGCGTCGGGTGGGGCAAAAACATTCAGTACTTC. This encodes CASSVGWGKNIQYF.

The chain has TRBV19 and TRBJ2-1, with a possible D match to TRBD2 (5 bases). The V gene lost 2 bases and the J gene lost 2 bases, with 13 bases spanning the gap. Germline-derived CDR1 and CDR2 are LNHDA and SQIVND (reference sequence). The CDR3 loop spans 16 amino acids. In nucleotides, the CDR3 is TGTGCCAGTAGTATAAAATCTAGCTATCCCTACAATGAGCAGTTCTTC. Residues: CASSIKSSYPYNEQFF.